Listed here are 30 T cell receptor beta chains from one sample, sequenced in a study of T cells after yellow fever vaccination. TCRdb passed the 5' RACE reads through MiXCR, listing each CDR3 protein once. This sample has about 260,000 distinct CDR3 sequences, with roughly 3.5% found just once. Source: PBMCs, taken 15 days after the yellow fever booster vaccination. The origin of the receptors is a man aged 18 to 30 who received the YFV17D yellow fever vaccine.

This clonotype was counted a few times. The chain joins TRBV5-4 to TRBJ2-5; D may correspond to TRBD1 or TRBD2 (5 bases each). The CDR3 consists of 14 residues. CDR1 is SGHNT and CDR2 is YYREEE in the germline V gene (reference sequence). Deletions cut 4 bases from V and 1 base from J, with 11 bases between. The CDR3 here is CASSTGTVQETQYF. In DNA form, the CDR3 reads TGTGCCAGCAGCACCGGGACGGTCCAAGAGACCCAGTACTTC.

In this sample, this clonotype turned up many times. The chain recombines TRBV7-6 with TRBJ2-7, with 12 bases that match TRBD2. The CDR3 length is 14 residues. Germline V gene sequence: CDR1 SGHVS, CDR2 FNYEAQ. V trimming: 5 bases; J trimming: 6 bases; junction bases outside the gene matches: 5. The CDR3 loop is CASSAASGGGEQYF. The CDR3 nucleotides are TGTGCCAGCAGCGCCGCTAGCGGGGGGGGCGAGCAGTACTTC.

This clonotype came up many times. The CDR3: CSAMTGDQPQHF. Here the CDR3 DNA reads TGCAGTGCTATGACAGGGGATCAGCCCCAGCATTTT. J is TRBJ1-5 and V is TRBV20-1; 8 bases are a match to TRBD1. Germline V lookup: CDR1 DFQATT, CDR2 SNEGSKA (reference sequence). The CDR3 is made up of 12 amino acids. V lost 4 bases, J lost 5 bases, and 1 base stayed unmatched.

In this sample, this clonotype turned up a few times. The rearrangement joins TRBV19 to TRBJ1-5; the match to TRBD1 covers 10 bases. The ends lost 7 bases at V and 9 bases at J; junction bases unmatched: 15. The V gene's germline CDR1 is LNHDA and CDR2 SQIVND (reference sequence). The CDR3 has 16 amino acids. DNA for the CDR3: TGTGCCAGTACCTATGGGACAGGGGTGGAAGTATCGCCCCAGCATTTT. Amino acids: CASTYGTGVEVSPQHF.

This clonotype has a count of ten or more. The V gene is TRBV7-9, the J gene TRBJ2-3; TRBD1 might be the D (6 bases). Deletions cut 2 bases from V and 0 bases from J, with 12 bases between. The CDR3 has 16 residues. Per the germline V gene, CDR1 is SEHNR and CDR2 is FQNEAQ (reference sequence). In DNA, the CDR3 is TGTGCCAGCAGCTTAACTGGGGGCATAAGCACAGATACGCAGTATTTT. Residues: CASSLTGGISTDTQYF.

This clonotype was picked up many times. V gene TRBV20-1 combines with J gene TRBJ1-2; tentative D call: TRBD1 (5 bases). The CDR3 is 13 residues long. Trimming cost V 5 bases and J 8 bases, with 18 bases left between them. Germline V gene sequence: CDR1 DFQATT, CDR2 SNEGSKA (reference sequence). CDR3 region: CSARGGGERGYTF. In DNA, the CDR3 is TGCAGTGCTCGCGGGGGAGGAGAACGGGGCTACACCTTC.

This clonotype was recorded many times. This rearrangement joins TRBV4-2 to TRBJ2-5; D is perhaps TRBD2 (5 bases). Germline V gives CDR1 LGHNA, CDR2 YNFKEQ. The ends were cut back, 5 bases at V and 5 bases at J, with 12 bases in the middle. This CDR3 contains 13 residues. CDR3 loop: CASSSPPGETQYF. The DNA of the CDR3 is TGTGCCAGCAGCTCCCCCCCGGGGGAGACCCAGTACTTC.

Ten or more counts support this clonotype. The chain uses TRBV7-8 and TRBJ1-1; D is uncertain. Per germline, CDR1 SGHVS and CDR2 FQNEAQ. Trimming shortened V by 1 base and J by 1 base, and 13 bases separated the two germline ends. The CDR3 has 16 amino acids. In DNA form, the CDR3 reads TGTGCCAGCAGCTTAGGGTTCGGAACAGCGAACACTGAAGCTTTCTTT. Its translation: CASSLGFGTANTEAFF. Looking up the rest from reference TRBV7-8 and TRBJ1-1 gives the full variable domain: GAGVSQSPRYKVAKRGQDVALRCDPISGHVSLFWYQQALGQGPEFLTYFQNEAQLDKSGLPSDRFFAERPEGSVSTLKIQRTQQEDSAVYLCASSLGFGTANTEAFFGQGTRLTVV.

There are many counts of this clonotype. The rearrangement links TRBV12-3 or TRBV12-4 to TRBJ2-5, with D possibly matching TRBD2 (6 bases). CDR3 length: 14 residues. The ends were cut back, 3 bases at V and 2 bases at J, with 10 bases in the middle. The CDR3: CASSFTGEQETQYF. The CDR3 coding sequence is TGTGCCAGCAGTTTCACGGGGGAACAAGAGACCCAGTACTTC.

This clonotype has a count of ten or more. The J gene is TRBJ2-3, the V gene TRBV12-3 or TRBV12-4; 8 bases are shared with TRBD2. CDR3 length equals 14 residues. The junction had 4 bases not matched to a gene; V was cut back by 3 bases and J by 5 bases. In nucleotides, the CDR3 is TGTGCCAGCAGTTTTGGCGGGGGGTTAGATACGCAGTATTTT. This codes for CASSFGGGLDTQYF.

This clonotype was seen ten or more times. The chain links TRBV7-2 to TRBJ2-7, with 7 bases aligning to TRBD2. The V gene end was trimmed by 2 bases and the J gene end by 7 bases; junction bases not matched to a gene: 8. The CDR3 length is 14 residues. The germline V gene encodes CDR1 SGHTA and CDR2 FQGNSA. The CDR3 coding sequence is TGTGCCAGCAGCTTAAGACGCGGGGGAGGTGAGCAGTACGTC. This encodes CASSLRRGGGEQYV.

This clonotype was recorded many times. The chain employs TRBV2 and TRBJ2-5, with unresolved D. The CDR3 spans 16 residues. The V gene lost 0 bases and the J gene lost 0 bases, with 11 bases spanning the gap. Germline assignment: CDR1 SNHLY and CDR2 FYNNEI. In DNA, the CDR3 is TGTGCCAGCAGTGAAGCCGGCAGGATGCACCAAGAGACCCAGTACTTC. This encodes CASSEAGRMHQETQYF.

In this sample, this clonotype turned up a few times. The chain links TRBV11-2 to TRBJ2-2; 8 bases line up with TRBD1. J lost 4 bases, V lost 4 bases, and 5 bases had no gene match. The CDR3 sequence is 15 residues long. CDR1 and CDR2 (germline): SGHAT, FQNNGV. CDR3: CASSWTTGGTGELFF. The CDR3 DNA sequence: TGTGCCAGCAGCTGGACAACAGGGGGCACCGGGGAGCTGTTTTTT.

This clonotype was observed many times. The chain is built from TRBV7-2 and TRBJ2-7; possibly TRBD2 for D (6 bases). Deletions cut 3 bases from V and 2 bases from J, with 11 bases between. Germline CDR1 reads SGHTA; CDR2 reads FQGNSA. CDR3 length: 14 amino acids. This CDR3 is CASSFGSGPYEQYV. DNA for the CDR3: TGTGCCAGCAGCTTTGGTAGCGGACCCTACGAGCAGTACGTC.

This clonotype was recorded many times. CDR3 amino acids: CSVGQQETQYF. The CDR3 region has the DNA TGCAGCGTTGGACAGCAAGAGACCCAGTACTTC. The chain employs TRBV29-1 and TRBJ2-5; possibly TRBD1 for D (5 bases). This CDR3 is 11 amino acids long. Trimming stripped 4 bases from V and 2 bases from J, with 5 bases between. The germline V gene encodes CDR1 SQVTM and CDR2 ANQGSEA. Variable domain in full (rest from reference TRBV29-1 and TRBJ2-5): SAVISQKPSRDICQRGTSLTIQCQVDSQVTMMFWYRQQPGQSLTLIATANQGSEATYESGFVIDKFPISRPNLTFSTLTVSNMSPEDSSIYLCSVGQQETQYFGPGTRLLVL.

The rearrangement links TRBV5-1 to TRBJ1-2; tentative D call: TRBD1 (5 bases). The germline V gene encodes CDR1 SGHRS and CDR2 YFSETQ. The V gene lost 4 bases and the J gene lost 2 bases, with 21 bases spanning the gap. This CDR3 comprises 17 residues. CDR3 loop: CASSPAGVQGGNYGYTF. CDR3 in DNA: TGCGCCAGCAGCCCCGCCGGGGTGCAGGGCGGCAACTATGGCTACACCTTC.

This clonotype was recorded at least ten times. The J gene is TRBJ2-3, the V gene TRBV14; no reliable D call. CDR3 length equals 12 residues. The germline CDR1 and CDR2 sequences are SGHDN and FVKESK. V shed 2 bases and J shed 6 bases, with 6 bases lying between them. In nucleotides, the CDR3 is TGTGCCAGCAGCCAATCCAGGGATACGCAGTATTTT. It is translated as CASSQSRDTQYF.

This clonotype was seen many times. J is TRBJ1-1 and V is TRBV6-2 or TRBV6-3; D remains ambiguous. CDR3 length equals 12 residues. The V end was cut by 2 bases, the J end by 6 bases, with 7 bases between. CDR1 and CDR2 (germline): MNHEY, SVGEGT. DNA of the CDR3: TGTGCCAGCAGTTACGGTTCCCCTGAAGCTTTCTTT. It codes for CASSYGSPEAFF.

The chain is built from TRBV7-2 and TRBJ1-5, with D hard to call. The CDR3 is 14 amino acids. V lost 4 bases to trimming and J lost 6 bases, with 13 bases between them. In germline, CDR1 is SGHTA, CDR2 FQGNSA. The CDR3 region has the DNA TGTGCCAGCAGCTCGGACGCGAGACTTCAGCCCCAGCATTTT. It encodes CASSSDARLQPQHF.

This clonotype was recorded many times. V usage is TRBV9 and J usage is TRBJ1-1, with 9 bases identical to TRBD1. CDR3 length equals 14 residues. The V segment lost 0 bases and the J segment 4 bases; nucleotides outside the gene matches: 1. Germline V gene data show CDR1 as SGDLS and CDR2 as YYNGEE. The CDR3 DNA is TGTGCCAGCAGCGTAGCGACAGGGGGCACTGAAGCTTTCTTT. Translated: CASSVATGGTEAFF. The full variable domain, completed using reference TRBV9 and TRBJ1-1, is DSGVTQTPKHLITATGQRVTLRCSPRSGDLSVYWYQQSLDQGLQFLIQYYNGEERAKGNILERFSAQQFPDLHSELNLSSLELGDSALYFCASSVATGGTEAFFGQGTRLTVV.

In this sample, this clonotype turned up many times. The chain has TRBV20-1 and TRBJ1-2; D not resolved. V dropped 4 bases and J dropped 4 bases, with 7 bases sitting between them. CDR3 length equals 11 residues. Germline values: CDR1 DFQATT, CDR2 SNEGSKA (reference sequence). For the CDR3, the DNA is TGCAGTGCTACGACGCGCTATGGCTACACCTTC. Its translation is CSATTRYGYTF.

The sample holds a few counts of this clonotype. The V gene is TRBV3-1, the J gene TRBJ1-3; 8 bases are shared with TRBD1. Germline CDR1 and CDR2: LGHDT and YNNKEL (reference sequence). The CDR3 totals 16 residues. V gave up 0 bases and J gave up 6 bases; unmatched junction bases: 7. The CDR3 sequence is CASSQELGQAANTIYF. As DNA, the CDR3 is TGTGCCAGCAGCCAAGAGTTGGGACAGGCTGCAAACACCATATATTTT.

This clonotype was seen at least ten times. The chain uses TRBV6-2 or TRBV6-3 and TRBJ1-1; D not resolved. Trimming took off 7 bases at V and 0 bases at J, with 12 bases between the two ends. Germline CDR1 reads MNHEY; CDR2 reads SVGEGT. The CDR3 has 14 residues. The CDR3 sequence is CASTRAPMNTEAFF. CDR3 in DNA: TGTGCCAGCACTCGGGCCCCCATGAACACTGAAGCTTTCTTT.

This clonotype was detected many times. This chain joins TRBV7-2 and TRBJ2-1; 8 nucleotides agree with TRBD2. Trimming removed 7 bases from V and 4 bases from J; junction bases left unmatched: 9. Germline assignment: CDR1 SGHTA and CDR2 FQGNSA. The CDR3 runs to 15 residues. The CDR3 DNA reads TGTGCCAGCACCCAAGGTCGGGGGGGTTACAATGAGCAGTTCTTC. Its translation: CASTQGRGGYNEQFF.

This clonotype was observed many times. The chain has TRBV6-4 and TRBJ1-1; no definite D call. Trimming removed 2 bases at V and 0 bases at J, with 16 bases between. Germline-derived CDR1 and CDR2 are MRHNA and SNTAGT. The CDR3 covers 17 residues. The chain's CDR3 is CASSDEWSRTMNTEAFF. CDR3 in DNA: TGTGCCAGCAGTGACGAGTGGTCCAGGACCATGAACACTGAAGCTTTCTTT.

This chain's CDR3 is CASSQQLAGGGLEQYF. CDR3 coding DNA: TGCGCCAGCAGCCAACAGCTAGCAGGGGGAGGTCTGGAGCAGTACTTC. The chain couples TRBV4-1 to TRBJ2-7; maybe TRBD1 (7 bases). Trimming cost V 2 bases and J 7 bases, with 21 bases left between them. CDR1 is MGHRA and CDR2 is YSYEKL in the germline V gene. The CDR3 has 16 residues.

This clonotype was counted ten times or more. The rearrangement links TRBV4-1 to TRBJ2-7, with D maybe TRBD2 (5 bases). V was trimmed by 1 base and J by 5 bases, leaving 15 bases between them. Germline CDR1 and CDR2: MGHRA and YSYEKL. The CDR3 covers 15 residues. The CDR3 DNA reads as TGCGCCAGCAGCCAAGCTGTCGGGATACCTAACGAGCAGTACGTC. It specifies CASSQAVGIPNEQYV.

This clonotype was seen at least ten times. CDR3 in DNA: TGTGCCAGCAGTGATACCGAGTTCTATGGCTACACCTTC. Amino acids: CASSDTEFYGYTF. This chain uses TRBV6-1 with TRBJ1-2; D uncertain. The CDR3 runs 13 residues. Looked up from germline, CDR1 is MNHNS and CDR2 is SASEGT. Trimming cost V 3 bases and J 4 bases, with 9 bases left between them.

This clonotype was recorded at least ten times. The V and J genes are TRBV9 and TRBJ2-1; D is tentatively TRBD1 or TRBD2 (7 bases each). CDR3 size: 15 residues. Trimming left V 4 bases short and J 4 bases short, with 15 bases between. Per the germline V gene, CDR1 is SGDLS and CDR2 is YYNGEE. The CDR3 sequence is CASSPGGVGYNEQFF. For the CDR3, the DNA is TGTGCCAGCAGCCCAGGGGGGGTGGGTTACAATGAGCAGTTCTTC.

This clonotype showed up many times. The chain recombines TRBV7-3 with TRBJ2-1, with 8 bases fitting TRBD1. Trimming at V came to 5 bases and at J to 9 bases, leaving 15 bases not matched to a gene. CDR3 length equals 16 residues. Germline V CDR1 and CDR2: SGHTA, FQGTGA. This CDR3 reads CASSQSFRQGQGEQFF. CDR3 nucleotide sequence: TGTGCCAGCAGCCAAAGCTTCCGACAGGGGCAGGGTGAGCAGTTCTTC.